A selection of T cell receptor beta chains follows, all from one sample in a study of technical replicates of blood from a few donors. Sequencing used immunoSEQ multiplex PCR; TCRdb keeps in-frame clones, though not all of them. The sample has some 74,000 clones; about 97% are singletons. The specimen sequenced was T cells isolated from PBMCs. These TCRs come from a human donor in good health. Each CDR3 is given with its conserved first and last residue. Fields, in order: D gene, clone size, V gene, J gene, CDR3 protein, CDR3 DNA. A D gene is named only where the DNA matches it firmly. Size is omitted from some rows. Given values are once, few, many or a class for expanded clones.

d_call: -; clone_size: -; v_call: TRBV18; j_call: TRBJ2-7; cdr3_aa: CASSPDRKNYEQYF; cdr3_nt: TGTGCCAGCTCTCCCGACAGGAAGAACTACGAGCAGTACTTC
d_call: TRBD2; clone_size: once; v_call: TRBV6-6; j_call: TRBJ2-7; cdr3_aa: CASSFDSGRIDEQYF; cdr3_nt: TGTGCCAGCAGTTTCGATAGCGGGAGAATCGACGAGCAGTACTTC
d_call: TRBD1; clone_size: -; v_call: TRBV7-6; j_call: TRBJ2-2; cdr3_aa: CASSSPGQINTGELFF; cdr3_nt: TGTGCCAGCAGCTCTCCGGGACAGATAAACACCGGGGAGCTGTTTTTT
d_call: -; clone_size: -; v_call: TRBV4-1; j_call: TRBJ1-4; cdr3_aa: CASSQINEKLFF; cdr3_nt: TGCGCCAGCAGCCAAATAAATGAAAAACTGTTTTTT
d_call: -; clone_size: -; v_call: TRBV7-9; j_call: TRBJ1-3; cdr3_aa: CASSLVAEHSGNTIYF; cdr3_nt: TGTGCCAGCAGCTTAGTCGCAGAACACTCTGGAAACACCATATATTTT
d_call: TRBD2; clone_size: -; v_call: TRBV6-1; j_call: TRBJ2-7; cdr3_aa: CASSVTSGILSEQYF; cdr3_nt: TGTGCCAGCAGTGTAACTAGCGGGATATTGAGCGAGCAGTACTTC
d_call: -; clone_size: -; v_call: TRBV6-6; j_call: TRBJ2-7; cdr3_aa: CASSYSTGVEEQYF; cdr3_nt: TGTGCCAGCAGTTACTCCACGGGAGTGGAAGAGCAGTACTTC
d_call: -; clone_size: -; v_call: TRBV28; j_call: TRBJ1-1; cdr3_aa: CASSWTMGTEAFF; cdr3_nt: TGTGCCAGCAGTTGGACAATGGGGACTGAAGCTTTCTTT
d_call: -; clone_size: -; v_call: TRBV28; j_call: TRBJ1-1; cdr3_aa: CASSPIGRGSNTEAFF; cdr3_nt: TGTGCCAGCAGCCCGATCGGACGGGGATCGAACACTGAAGCTTTCTTT
d_call: -; clone_size: -; v_call: TRBV28; j_call: TRBJ1-5; cdr3_aa: CASSFPGSQNQPQHF; cdr3_nt: TGTGCCAGCAGTTTCCCGGGATCCCAAAATCAGCCCCAGCATTTT
d_call: TRBD2; clone_size: once; v_call: TRBV2; j_call: TRBJ2-3; cdr3_aa: CASRKLAGGTDTQYF; cdr3_nt: TGTGCCAGCAGAAAACTAGCGGGGGGTACAGATACGCAGTATTTT
d_call: -; clone_size: -; v_call: TRBV6-4; j_call: TRBJ1-2; cdr3_aa: CASSDSRNRAGINGYTF; cdr3_nt: TGTGCCAGCAGTGACTCCCGAAACAGGGCCGGGATTAATGGCTACACCTTC
d_call: -; clone_size: -; v_call: TRBV15; j_call: TRBJ2-3; cdr3_aa: CATSRVLARTDTQYF; cdr3_nt: TGTGCCACCAGCAGAGTTTTGGCCCGCACAGATACGCAGTATTTT
d_call: TRBD1; clone_size: -; v_call: TRBV2; j_call: TRBJ2-5; cdr3_aa: CASTEPGGFETQYF; cdr3_nt: TGTGCCAGCACTGAACCAGGGGGCTTTGAGACCCAGTACTTC
d_call: TRBD2; clone_size: -; v_call: TRBV7-3; j_call: TRBJ2-1; cdr3_aa: CASSLGPGGVYNEQFF; cdr3_nt: TGTGCCAGCAGCCTAGGTCCGGGAGGGGTTTACAATGAGCAGTTCTTC
d_call: -; clone_size: -; v_call: TRBV28; j_call: TRBJ2-5; cdr3_aa: CASSPAGAQETQYF; cdr3_nt: TGTGCCAGCAGTCCTGCGGGCGCCCAAGAGACCCAGTACTTC
d_call: TRBD1; clone_size: -; v_call: TRBV30; j_call: TRBJ1-6; cdr3_aa: CAWSRGTGVNNSPLHF; cdr3_nt: TGTGCCTGGAGTCGGGGGACAGGCGTCAATAATTCACCCCTCCACTTT
d_call: -; clone_size: -; v_call: TRBV4-3; j_call: TRBJ2-7; cdr3_aa: CASSQDYSYEQYF; cdr3_nt: TGCGCCAGCAGCCAAGATTATAGCTACGAGCAGTACTTC
d_call: -; clone_size: -; v_call: TRBV6-5; j_call: TRBJ1-2; cdr3_aa: CASSYLGSGTYGYTF; cdr3_nt: TGTGCCAGCAGTTACCTTGGGTCAGGTACCTATGGCTACACCTTC
d_call: TRBD2; clone_size: -; v_call: TRBV30; j_call: TRBJ2-1; cdr3_aa: CAWTGLAAFHEQFF; cdr3_nt: TGTGCCTGGACCGGACTAGCGGCATTCCATGAGCAGTTCTTC
d_call: -; clone_size: -; v_call: TRBV7-9; j_call: TRBJ1-2; cdr3_aa: CASSLYPTARDGYTF; cdr3_nt: TGTGCCAGCAGCTTATATCCGACAGCTCGGGATGGCTACACCTTC
d_call: TRBD1; clone_size: -; v_call: TRBV28; j_call: TRBJ1-5; cdr3_aa: CASSQGAGQPQHF; cdr3_nt: TGTGCCAGCAGCCAGGGGGCGGGTCAGCCCCAGCATTTT
d_call: TRBD2; clone_size: -; v_call: TRBV28; j_call: TRBJ2-7; cdr3_aa: CASSYPGLAGGGEQYF; cdr3_nt: TGTGCCAGCAGTTACCCAGGACTAGCGGGAGGAGGCGAGCAGTACTTC
d_call: TRBD1; clone_size: -; v_call: TRBV7-9; j_call: TRBJ2-7; cdr3_aa: CASSLEIGDRVYEQYF; cdr3_nt: TGTGCCAGCAGCTTAGAGATAGGGGACAGGGTGTACGAGCAGTACTTC
d_call: -; clone_size: -; v_call: TRBV4-3; j_call: TRBJ2-6; cdr3_aa: CASSQVNSGANVLTF; cdr3_nt: TGCGCCAGCAGCCAAGTCAACTCTGGGGCCAACGTCCTGACTTTC
d_call: -; clone_size: -; v_call: TRBV4-1; j_call: TRBJ2-2; cdr3_aa: CASSQALDAGLNTGELFF; cdr3_nt: TGCGCCAGCAGCCAAGCCCTCGACGCAGGGCTGAACACCGGGGAGCTGTTTTTT
d_call: TRBD2; clone_size: -; v_call: TRBV5-4; j_call: TRBJ2-1; cdr3_aa: CASSSGLAGPYNEQFF; cdr3_nt: TGTGCCAGCAGCTCGGGACTAGCGGGGCCATACAATGAGCAGTTCTTC
d_call: TRBD1; clone_size: few; v_call: TRBV29-1; j_call: TRBJ1-1; cdr3_aa: CSGGQPFGNTEAFF; cdr3_nt: TGCAGCGGGGGACAGCCCTTCGGGAACACTGAAGCTTTCTTT
d_call: -; clone_size: -; v_call: TRBV19; j_call: TRBJ1-2; cdr3_aa: CASSTPRQGPNYGYTF; cdr3_nt: TGTGCCAGTAGTACCCCAAGGCAGGGCCCTAACTATGGCTACACCTTC
d_call: -; clone_size: once; v_call: TRBV29-1; j_call: TRBJ2-3; cdr3_aa: CSVVQYGSADTQYF; cdr3_nt: TGCAGCGTTGTTCAGTACGGGTCTGCAGATACGCAGTATTTT
d_call: -; clone_size: -; v_call: TRBV11-2; j_call: TRBJ1-2; cdr3_aa: CASSFLEQKSGYTF; cdr3_nt: TGTGCCAGCAGCTTTCTGGAACAGAAGAGTGGCTACACCTTC
d_call: -; clone_size: -; v_call: TRBV11-2; j_call: TRBJ1-1; cdr3_aa: CASSLNRPEAFF; cdr3_nt: TGTGCCAGCAGCTTAAACAGGCCTGAAGCTTTCTTT
d_call: TRBD1; clone_size: -; v_call: TRBV2; j_call: TRBJ1-4; cdr3_aa: CASVGDRGEKLFF; cdr3_nt: TGTGCCAGCGTGGGGGACAGGGGTGAAAAACTGTTTTTT
d_call: TRBD1; clone_size: -; v_call: TRBV19; j_call: TRBJ2-2; cdr3_aa: CASSPGQEAGELFF; cdr3_nt: TGTGCCAGTAGCCCGGGACAGGAGGCCGGGGAGCTGTTTTTT
d_call: TRBD1; clone_size: -; v_call: TRBV4-1; j_call: TRBJ1-5; cdr3_aa: CASSQTGDNQPQHF; cdr3_nt: TGCGCCAGCAGCCAAACAGGGGACAATCAGCCCCAGCATTTT
d_call: TRBD1; clone_size: -; v_call: TRBV11-3; j_call: TRBJ2-5; cdr3_aa: CASSLRQGLWETQYF; cdr3_nt: TGTGCCAGCAGCTTGCGACAGGGGTTGTGGGAGACCCAGTACTTC
d_call: -; clone_size: -; v_call: TRBV9; j_call: TRBJ2-3; cdr3_aa: CASSVGLVTDTQYF; cdr3_nt: TGTGCCAGCAGCGTAGGATTAGTTACAGATACGCAGTATTTT
d_call: TRBD1; clone_size: -; v_call: TRBV30; j_call: TRBJ2-7; cdr3_aa: CAWKPDRGTYEQYF; cdr3_nt: TGTGCCTGGAAACCGGACAGGGGGACCTACGAGCAGTACTTC
d_call: -; clone_size: once; v_call: TRBV5-1; j_call: TRBJ1-1; cdr3_aa: CASRITPNTEAFF; cdr3_nt: TGCGCCAGCCGCATTACTCCGAACACTGAAGCTTTCTTT
d_call: -; clone_size: -; v_call: TRBV11-3; j_call: TRBJ2-3; cdr3_aa: CASSLTSDTQYF; cdr3_nt: TGTGCCAGCAGCTTAACTTCAGATACGCAGTATTTT
d_call: -; clone_size: once; v_call: TRBV19; j_call: TRBJ1-5; cdr3_aa: CASSIMSSNQPQHF; cdr3_nt: TGTGCCAGTAGTATAATGAGTAGCAATCAGCCCCAGCATTTT
d_call: -; clone_size: -; v_call: TRBV7-3; j_call: TRBJ2-6; cdr3_aa: CASSLNSVVGANVLTF; cdr3_nt: TGTGCCAGCAGCTTAAATTCGGTGGTTGGGGCCAACGTCCTGACTTTC
d_call: -; clone_size: once; v_call: TRBV19; j_call: TRBJ1-5; cdr3_aa: CASSKGWGGHSNQPQHF; cdr3_nt: TGTGCCAGTAGTAAAGGATGGGGGGGACATAGCAATCAGCCCCAGCATTTT
d_call: TRBD1; clone_size: -; v_call: TRBV9; j_call: TRBJ1-2; cdr3_aa: CASSVGQGADYGYTF; cdr3_nt: TGTGCCAGCAGCGTAGGACAGGGGGCGGACTATGGCTACACCTTC
d_call: TRBD2; clone_size: -; v_call: TRBV6-4; j_call: TRBJ2-1; cdr3_aa: CASRALAGGYEQFF; cdr3_nt: TGTGCCAGCAGAGCACTAGCGGGAGGCTATGAGCAGTTCTTC
d_call: -; clone_size: -; v_call: TRBV6-1; j_call: TRBJ2-7; cdr3_aa: CASTLRGGDYEQYF; cdr3_nt: TGTGCCAGCACCCTCCGGGGCGGGGACTACGAGCAGTACTTC
d_call: -; clone_size: -; v_call: TRBV5-6; j_call: TRBJ2-7; cdr3_aa: CASSLAETYEQYF; cdr3_nt: TGTGCCAGCAGCTTGGCAGAAACCTACGAGCAGTACTTC
d_call: -; clone_size: -; v_call: TRBV7-2; j_call: TRBJ1-4; cdr3_aa: CASSLREKLFF; cdr3_nt: TGTGCCAGCAGCTTACGTGAAAAACTGTTTTTT
d_call: -; clone_size: -; v_call: TRBV27; j_call: TRBJ2-7; cdr3_aa: CASSFSSSSYEQYF; cdr3_nt: TGTGCCAGCAGTTTTTCTTCGAGCTCCTACGAGCAGTACTTC
d_call: -; clone_size: -; v_call: TRBV5-1; j_call: TRBJ2-7; cdr3_aa: CASSPTTYEQYF; cdr3_nt: TGCGCCAGCAGCCCAACTACCTACGAGCAGTACTTC
d_call: TRBD2; clone_size: -; v_call: TRBV7-2; j_call: TRBJ2-4; cdr3_aa: CASSRTSGRAKNIQYF; cdr3_nt: TGTGCCAGCAGCAGGACTAGCGGGAGAGCTAAAAACATTCAGTACTTC
d_call: -; clone_size: -; v_call: TRBV7-9; j_call: TRBJ2-4; cdr3_aa: CASSLSIAKNIQYF; cdr3_nt: TGTGCCAGCAGCTTAAGCATAGCCAAAAACATTCAGTACTTC
d_call: -; clone_size: -; v_call: TRBV4-3; j_call: TRBJ1-1; cdr3_aa: CASSQGPTEFNTEAFF; cdr3_nt: TGCGCCAGCAGCCAAGGGCCGACAGAGTTTAACACTGAAGCTTTCTTT